One sample yielded the 17 T cell receptor beta chains listed below, sequenced in a study of cytomegalovirus exposure and HLA in healthy donors. The PCR had 60 Vbeta and 13 Jbeta primers. The data were produced by immunoSEQ multiplex PCR, yet TCRdb's version contains in-frame clones alone and is incomplete. This table holds 200,000 or so clones, roughly 80% found once. Sequenced material: PBMCs. The source of these receptors is a man aged 30 to 39 in good health and CMV-seronegative.

The rearrangement links TRBV7-9 to TRBJ2-7; the D gene is possibly TRBD2 (6 bases). Trimming cost V 5 bases and J 3 bases, with 17 bases left between them. The germline CDR1 and CDR2 sequences are SEHNR and FQNEAQ (reference sequence). There are 15 residues in the CDR3. CDR3 amino acids: CASSPSAGTFYEQYF. DNA of the CDR3: TGTGCCAGCAGCCCCTCCGCAGGGACTTTCTACGAGCAGTACTTC. The variable domain in full, completed from reference TRBV7-9 and TRBJ2-7, reads DTGVSQNPRHKITKRGQNVTFRCDPISEHNRLYWYRQTLGQGPEFLTYFQNEAQLEKSRLLSDRFSAERPKGSFSTLEIQRTEQGDSAMYLCASSPSAGTFYEQYFGPGTRLTVT.

The chain has TRBV11-3 and TRBJ2-5, with TRBD1 matching over 9 bases. The CDR3 has 14 residues. The V and J ends lost 3 bases and 4 bases, in that order; junction bases with no gene match: 3. Germline V lookup: CDR1 SGHNT, CDR2 YENEEA. The CDR3: CASSFTGGGETQYF. The CDR3 DNA reads TGTGCCAGCAGCTTTACAGGGGGCGGAGAGACCCAGTACTTC.

The chain recombines TRBV4-3 with TRBJ1-2; unclear D gene. The germline V gene has CDR1 LGHNA and CDR2 YSLEER. V was clipped by 4 bases and J by 3 bases, with 15 bases between them. The CDR3 totals 15 residues. The CDR3 region is CASSLHSEGYYGYTF. The CDR3, as DNA: TGCGCCAGCAGCCTTCATTCCGAGGGATACTATGGCTACACCTTC.

The chain recombines TRBV7-8 with TRBJ2-2, with 8 bases matching TRBD1. Germline loops: CDR1 SGHVS, CDR2 FQNEAQ. Trimming cost V 1 base and J 2 bases; bases outside gene matches: 3. CDR3 length: 16 amino acids. This CDR3 is CASSLEGQGNTGELFF. The CDR3 DNA is TGTGCCAGCAGCTTAGAAGGACAGGGTAACACCGGGGAGCTGTTTTTT.

The chain carries TRBV6-6 and TRBJ1-5; a possible D gene is TRBD1 (6 bases). This CDR3 has 13 residues. CDR1 is MNHNY and CDR2 is SVGAGI in the germline V gene (reference sequence). V dropped 6 bases and J dropped 7 bases, with 13 bases sitting between them. The CDR3 here is CASSPTGGQPQHF. As DNA, the CDR3 is TGTGCCAGCAGCCCGACAGGCGGGCAGCCCCAGCATTTT.

The chain recombines TRBV4-1 with TRBJ2-7; a possible D gene is TRBD2 (5 bases). V was cut by 4 bases and J by 5 bases, with 18 bases left in between. CDR1 and CDR2 (germline): MGHRA, YSYEKL. CDR3 size: 15 residues. The DNA for the CDR3 is TGCGCCAGCAGCCCCGATCGAGGGTCCGGGGACGAGCAGTACTTC. Translation gives CASSPDRGSGDEQYF.

The genes are TRBV10-2 and TRBJ1-1, with D maybe TRBD1 (6 bases). The length of the CDR3 is 12 residues. V gave up 2 bases and J gave up 7 bases, with 8 bases separating them. Germline CDR1 reads WSHSY; CDR2 reads SAAADI. The CDR3 loop reads CASSEGGLEAFF. For the CDR3, the DNA is TGCGCCAGCAGTGAGGGGGGCCTTGAAGCTTTCTTT.

A single count supports this clone. The chain combines TRBV10-1 with TRBJ2-3; possible D gene TRBD1, 5 bases. Looked up from germline, CDR1 is WNHNN and CDR2 is SYGVQD (reference sequence). The CDR3 totals 11 residues. With 8 bases removed from V and 6 bases from J, the gap between germline ends came to 9 bases. Here the CDR3 DNA reads TGCGCCAGCGGAGCAGGGGATACGCAGTATTTT. This translates into CASGAGDTQYF.

CDR3 residues: CASSARGQGNDIQYF. In nucleotides, the CDR3 is TGTGCCAGCAGCGCTAGGGGGCAGGGGAATGATATCCAGTACTTC. This chain connects TRBV9 to TRBJ2-7; 7 nucleotides match TRBD1. Germline loops: CDR1 SGDLS, CDR2 YYNGEE. V gave up 3 bases and J gave up 10 bases; unmatched junction bases: 16. CDR3 length: 15 residues.

This rearrangement joins TRBV6-5 to TRBJ1-1, with D maybe TRBD1 (5 bases). Looked up from germline, CDR1 is MNHEY and CDR2 is SVGAGI. CDR3 length equals 12 residues. V lost 7 bases and J lost 5, with 11 bases in between. CDR3 DNA: TGTGCCAGCACAGGGTTTCGGACTGAAGCTTTCTTT. The encoded protein is CASTGFRTEAFF.

The chain employs TRBV7-2 and TRBJ2-3; D is unclear. Germline loops: CDR1 SGHTA, CDR2 FQGNSA. V dropped 1 base and J dropped 2 bases, with 4 bases sitting between them. The CDR3 runs to 13 residues. The CDR3 DNA reads TGTGCCAGCAGCTTAGACTTCACAGATACGCAGTATTTT. As protein: CASSLDFTDTQYF.

The CDR3 region is CASSTGQYLAKNIQYF. The CDR3 region has the DNA TGTGCCAGCAGTACAGGACAGTACCTAGCCAAAAACATTCAGTACTTC. The chain joins TRBV27 to TRBJ2-4; possibly TRBD1 for D (6 bases). The CDR3 is 16 amino acids. Trimming cost V 5 bases and J 0 bases, with 14 bases left between them. From germline, CDR1 is MNHEY and CDR2 SMNVEV (reference sequence).

The CDR3 sequence is CAISDTRGSSNYGYTF. In DNA, the CDR3 is TGTGCCATCAGTGACACTCGGGGGTCTTCTAACTATGGCTACACCTTC. The chain couples TRBV10-3 to TRBJ1-2; D perhaps matches TRBD1 (5 bases). Germline assignment: CDR1 ENHRY and CDR2 SYGVKD. Trimming left V 3 bases short and J 0 bases short, with 14 bases between. The CDR3 totals 16 residues.

This clone was observed once. CDR3 in DNA: TGCGCCAGCACCCTTGTTGCGGGGAACACTGAAGCTTTCTTT. This gives the protein CASTLVAGNTEAFF. The chain combines TRBV5-1 with TRBJ1-1; no clear D. V was shortened by 6 bases and J by 1 base, with 13 bases between the two germline ends. The CDR3 length is 14 residues. From germline, CDR1 is SGHRS and CDR2 YFSETQ. Supplemented by reference TRBV5-1 and TRBJ1-1, the full variable domain reads KAGVTQTPRYLIKTRGQQVTLSCSPISGHRSVSWYQQTPGQGLQFLFEYFSETQRNKGNFPGRFSGRQFSNSRSEMNVSTLELGDSALYLCASTLVAGNTEAFFGQGTRLTVV.

The V gene is TRBV6-5, the J gene TRBJ2-7; 10 bases agree with TRBD1. J gave up 5 bases and V 6 bases, and 7 bases lay outside the gene matches. The CDR3 spans 14 residues. The germline V gene has CDR1 MNHEY and CDR2 SVGAGI. CDR3 amino acids: CASSGTGEIDEQYF. The CDR3 nucleotides are TGTGCCAGCAGCGGGACAGGGGAGATCGACGAGCAGTACTTC.

This clone was found a few times. The V and J genes are TRBV29-1 and TRBJ2-2; 8 bases agree with TRBD2. The junction had 10 bases not matched to a gene; V was cut back by 5 bases and J by 5 bases. CDR3 size: 15 residues. Germline assignment: CDR1 SQVTM and CDR2 ANQGSEA. CDR3 coding DNA: TGCAGCGTTCGGTCGATGGTAGCGGGGACCGGGGAGCTGTTTTTT. Translation gives CSVRSMVAGTGELFF.

The V and J genes are TRBV5-5 and TRBJ2-7; 11 bases line up with TRBD1. Germline trimming cut 2 bases from V and 11 bases from J; bases unmatched to any gene: 9. CDR3 length: 14 residues. The germline V gene encodes CDR1 SGHKS and CDR2 YYEKEE (reference sequence). The CDR3 loop reads CASSLLPGQGEEYF. In DNA, the CDR3 is TGTGCCAGCAGCTTACTACCGGGACAGGGGGAGGAGTACTTC.